This TCR beta chain derives from a study of T cells after yellow fever vaccination. About the research overall: Libraries from low-cell-number fractions were prepared with the SMART-Seq v4 Ultra Low Input RNA kit.

This clonotype has more than one count but fewer than ten. Its specificity is unknown. The CDR3 has 15 residues. The germline V and J ends were trimmed by 6 bases and 3 bases, with 14 bases remaining between them. 5'RACE template switching added a universal primer site and UMIs to TCR cDNA. Using its own MiXCR run on the 5' RACE reads, TCRdb lists one record per CDR3 protein. The sample holds fewer than 400,000 distinct CDR3 sequences, approximately 5.7% seen once. The study's findings and limits: The study noted that FACS-sorted repertoires could contain abundant clonotypes contaminating from the bulk population.

This TCR was sampled from a man aged 30 to 39 who received the YFV17D yellow fever vaccine. The J gene is TRBJ1-4, the V gene TRBV12-3 or TRBV12-4; weak D call: TRBD1 (6 bases). This specimen consisted of PBMCs, obtained 5 days after the yellow fever booster vaccination. Here the CDR3 reads CASSERGGPNEKLFF. In DNA, the CDR3 is TGTGCCAGCAGCGAGAGAGGGGGACCTAATGAAAAACTGTTTTTT.